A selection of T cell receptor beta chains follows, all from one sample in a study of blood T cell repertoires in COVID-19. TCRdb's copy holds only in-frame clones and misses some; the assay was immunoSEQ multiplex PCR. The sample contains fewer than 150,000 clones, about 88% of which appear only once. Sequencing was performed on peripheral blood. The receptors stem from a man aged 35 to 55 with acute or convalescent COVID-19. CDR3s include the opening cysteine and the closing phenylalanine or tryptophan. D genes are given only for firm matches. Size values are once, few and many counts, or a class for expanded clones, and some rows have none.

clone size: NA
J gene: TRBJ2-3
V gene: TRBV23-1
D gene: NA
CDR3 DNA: TGCGCCAGCCCGCCGGGGAGCGTTAGCACAGATACGCAGTATTTT
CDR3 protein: CASPPGSVSTDTQYF

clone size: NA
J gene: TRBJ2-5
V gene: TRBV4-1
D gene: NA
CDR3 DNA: TGCGCCAGCAGCCAAGGGGTCGGGGCCCAGTACTTC
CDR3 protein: CASSQGVGAQYF

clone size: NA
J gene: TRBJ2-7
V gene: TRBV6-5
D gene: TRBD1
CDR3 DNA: TGTGCCAGCAGTTACGCGACAGGGACCTACGAGCAGTACTTC
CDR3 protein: CASSYATGTYEQYF

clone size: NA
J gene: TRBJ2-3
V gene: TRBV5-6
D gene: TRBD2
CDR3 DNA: TGTGCCAGCAGCTTGTCTAGCGGGGCCCCTAGCACAGATACGCAGTATTTT
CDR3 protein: CASSLSSGAPSTDTQYF

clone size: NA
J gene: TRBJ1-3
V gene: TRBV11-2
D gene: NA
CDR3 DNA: TGTGCCAGCAGCCACCCGGGGGACCGAAACACCATATATTTT
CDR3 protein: CASSHPGDRNTIYF

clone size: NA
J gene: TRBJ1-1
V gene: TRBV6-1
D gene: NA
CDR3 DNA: TGTGCCAGCAGTGAAGCATTCAGGGGCTCGAACACTGAAGCTTTCTTT
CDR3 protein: CASSEAFRGSNTEAFF

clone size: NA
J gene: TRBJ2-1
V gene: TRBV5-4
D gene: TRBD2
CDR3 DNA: TGTGCCAGCAGCAAGAGCGTGACTAGCGACAATGAGCAGTTCTTC
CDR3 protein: CASSKSVTSDNEQFF

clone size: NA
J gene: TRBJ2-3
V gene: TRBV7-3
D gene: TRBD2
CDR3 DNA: TGTGCCAGCAGCTTGGGTAGCGGGGGGGTCACAGATACGCAGTATTTT
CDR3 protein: CASSLGSGGVTDTQYF

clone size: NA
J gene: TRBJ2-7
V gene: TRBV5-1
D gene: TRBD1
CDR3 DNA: TGCGCCAGCAGCTTAGGGCAGGGGGCATATGTGTACGAGCAGTACTTC
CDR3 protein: CASSLGQGAYVYEQYF

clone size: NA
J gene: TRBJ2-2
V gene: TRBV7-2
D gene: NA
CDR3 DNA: TGTGCCAGCAGCTTCTCTTACTTTACCGGGGAGCTGTTTTTT
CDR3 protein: CASSFSYFTGELFF

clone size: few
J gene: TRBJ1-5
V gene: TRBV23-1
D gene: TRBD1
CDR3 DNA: TGCGCCAGCAGATTGGGACAGCCTCAGCCCCAGCATTTT
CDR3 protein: CASRLGQPQPQHF

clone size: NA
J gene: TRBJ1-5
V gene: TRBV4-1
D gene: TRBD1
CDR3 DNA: TGCGCCAGCAGCGAGACAGGGGGCTTAATGAGCAATCAGCCCCAGCATTTT
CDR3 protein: CASSETGGLMSNQPQHF

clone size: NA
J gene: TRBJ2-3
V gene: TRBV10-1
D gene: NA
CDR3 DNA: TGCGCCAGCAGTGAGTCCAGGGGTGTCCCAGATACGCAGTATTTT
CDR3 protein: CASSESRGVPDTQYF

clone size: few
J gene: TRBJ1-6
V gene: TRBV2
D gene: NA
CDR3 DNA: TGTGCCAGCAGGGACGGGAGCCCCTATAATTCACCCCTCCACTTT
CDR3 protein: CASRDGSPYNSPLHF

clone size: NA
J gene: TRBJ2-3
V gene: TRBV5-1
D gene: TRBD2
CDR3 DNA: TGCGCCAGCAGCTTGAGTGTAGCGGGGGCCTACACAGATACGCAGTATTTT
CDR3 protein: CASSLSVAGAYTDTQYF

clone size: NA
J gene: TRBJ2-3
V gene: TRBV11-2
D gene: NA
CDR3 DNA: TGTGCCAGCAGCTTAGATCCGGTCGGGGCCGGGACTAGCACAGATACGCAGTATTTT
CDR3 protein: CASSLDPVGAGTSTDTQYF

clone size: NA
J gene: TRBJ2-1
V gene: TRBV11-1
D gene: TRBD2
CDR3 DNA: TGTGCCGGGGGACTAGCGGGTTCCAATGAGCAGTTCTTC
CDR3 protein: CAGGLAGSNEQFF

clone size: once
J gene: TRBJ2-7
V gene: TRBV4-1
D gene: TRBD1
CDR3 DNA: TGCGCCAGCAGCCCCCGGGACAGGGACCCCTACGAGCAGTACTTC
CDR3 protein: CASSPRDRDPYEQYF

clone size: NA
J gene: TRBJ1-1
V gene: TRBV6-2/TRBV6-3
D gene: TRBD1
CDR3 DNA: TGTGCCAGCAGCCCCGCCTGGACAGGGGGGAACACTGAAGCTTTCTTT
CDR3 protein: CASSPAWTGGNTEAFF

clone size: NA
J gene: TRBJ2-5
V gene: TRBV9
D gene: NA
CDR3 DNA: TGTGCCAGCAGCTCCCCCCCAAGTGGCGGAGAGACCCAGTACTTC
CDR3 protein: CASSSPPSGGETQYF

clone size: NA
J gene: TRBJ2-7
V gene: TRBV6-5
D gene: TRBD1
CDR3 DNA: TGTGCCAGCAACAGGGGAAGTTACGTATTCTACGAGCAGTACTTC
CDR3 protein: CASNRGSYVFYEQYF

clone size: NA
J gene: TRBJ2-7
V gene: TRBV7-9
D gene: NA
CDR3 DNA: TGTGCCAGCAGCTCCCGGGTGCACTCCTACGAGCAGTACTTC
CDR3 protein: CASSSRVHSYEQYF

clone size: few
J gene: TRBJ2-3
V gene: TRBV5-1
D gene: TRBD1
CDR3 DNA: TGCGCCAGCAGCTCCCGAATACAGGGGGCGCGGTCAGATACGCAGTATTTT
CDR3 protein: CASSSRIQGARSDTQYF

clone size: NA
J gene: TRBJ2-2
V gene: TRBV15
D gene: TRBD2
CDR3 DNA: TGTGCCACCAGCAACGGGAGCGGGGGGCCTACCAACACCGGGGAGCTGTTTTTT
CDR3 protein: CATSNGSGGPTNTGELFF

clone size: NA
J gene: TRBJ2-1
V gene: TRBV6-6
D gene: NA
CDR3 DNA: TGTGCCAGCAGTTACGGGAGCTCCTACAATGAGCAGTTCTTC
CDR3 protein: CASSYGSSYNEQFF

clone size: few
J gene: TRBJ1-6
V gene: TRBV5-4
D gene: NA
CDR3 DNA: TGTGCCAGCAGCTGGGGGCACCCCGACGGTAATTCACCCCTCCACTTT
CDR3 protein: CASSWGHPDGNSPLHF

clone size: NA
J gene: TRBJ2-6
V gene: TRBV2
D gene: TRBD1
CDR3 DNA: TGTGCCAGCAGTGAAGGGTGGACAGGGGTGAGCTCTGGGGCCAACGTCCTGACTTTC
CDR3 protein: CASSEGWTGVSSGANVLTF

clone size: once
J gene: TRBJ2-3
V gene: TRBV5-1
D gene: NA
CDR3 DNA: TGCGCCAGCAGCTTGAGGGAGGGGGCAGATACGCAGTATTTT
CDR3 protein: CASSLREGADTQYF

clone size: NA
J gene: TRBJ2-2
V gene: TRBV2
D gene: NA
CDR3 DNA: TGTGCCAGCAGCAAAAGACAGGCCGCCGGGGAGCTGTTTTTT
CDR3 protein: CASSKRQAAGELFF